The next 3 T cell receptor beta chains were all read from a single sample in a study of radiotherapy plus CTLA-4 blockade in lung cancer. Profiling relied on immunoSEQ multiplex PCR, and the TCRdb table lists in-frame clones only, not all of them. The sample lists under 95,000 clones, more than 80% occurring once. The specimen comprised peripheral blood, sampled from a patient treated with radiotherapy plus ipilimumab. The receptor set was obtained from a human donor with non-small cell lung cancer who had stable disease on radiotherapy plus ipilimumab.

The chain links TRBV28 to TRBJ1-1; 10 nucleotides align to TRBD1. The CDR3 runs 17 residues. Germline CDR1 reads MDHEN; CDR2 reads SYDVKM. Trimming at V came to 11 bases and at J to 4 bases, leaving 19 bases not matched to a gene. CDR3 region: CAVTSTGGAYFGTEAFF. The CDR3, as DNA: TGTGCCGTAACCTCGACAGGGGGCGCATATTTTGGCACTGAAGCTTTCTTT.

V gene TRBV18 combines with J gene TRBJ1-1; maybe TRBD1 (5 bases). This CDR3 is 12 amino acids long. Germline assignment: CDR1 KGHSH and CDR2 LQKENI. V lost 4 bases and J 5 bases, leaving 8 bases between the germline ends. The chain's CDR3 is CASSLYRTEAFF. CDR3 nucleotides: TGTGCCAGCTCACTTTACAGGACTGAAGCTTTCTTT. The full variable domain, with the rest looked up from reference TRBV18 and TRBJ1-1, is NAGVMQNPRHLVRRRGQEARLRCSPMKGHSHVYWYRQLPEEGLKFMVYLQKENIIDESGMPKERFSAEFPKEGPSILRIQQVVRGDSAAYFCASSLYRTEAFFGQGTRLTVV.

This chain joins TRBV6-5 and TRBJ2-3; possibly TRBD1 or TRBD2 for D (6 bases each). V was shortened by 7 bases and J by 5 bases, with 13 bases between the two germline ends. The germline V gene has CDR1 MNHEY and CDR2 SVGAGI. The length of the CDR3 is 13 residues. CDR3 region: CASTRGLGDTQYF. The DNA of the CDR3 is TGTGCCAGCACCCGGGGGCTGGGAGATACGCAGTATTTT.